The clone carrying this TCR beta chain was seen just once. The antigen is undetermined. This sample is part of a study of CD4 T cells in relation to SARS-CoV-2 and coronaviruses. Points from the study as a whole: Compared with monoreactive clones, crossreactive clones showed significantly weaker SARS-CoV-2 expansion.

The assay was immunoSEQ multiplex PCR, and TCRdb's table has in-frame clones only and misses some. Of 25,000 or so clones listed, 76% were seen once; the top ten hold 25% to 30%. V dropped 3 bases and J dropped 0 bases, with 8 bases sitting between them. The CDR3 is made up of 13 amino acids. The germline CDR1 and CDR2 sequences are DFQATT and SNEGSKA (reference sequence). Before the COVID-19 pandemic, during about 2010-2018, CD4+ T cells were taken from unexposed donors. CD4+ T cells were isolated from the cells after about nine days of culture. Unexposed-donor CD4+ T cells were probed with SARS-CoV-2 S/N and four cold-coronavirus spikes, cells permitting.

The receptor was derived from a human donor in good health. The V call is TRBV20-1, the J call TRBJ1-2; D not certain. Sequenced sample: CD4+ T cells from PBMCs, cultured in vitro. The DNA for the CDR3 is TGCAGTGCTAGTCCGGGGTCTAACTATGGCTACACCTTC. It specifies CSASPGSNYGYTF.